The T cell receptor (beta chain) under discussion was sequenced for a study of blood T cell repertoires in COVID-19 (dated by TCRdb to about 2020). Concerning the study at large: Samples from collaborators originated in the United States, Italy and Spain and spanned both the acute and convalescent phases of COVID-19. The prospective study material was composed of cDNA or gDNA derived from T cells, B-cell-depleted T cells, or PBMCs. Subjects who had been exposed to COVID-19, were actively infected with it, or had recovered from it provided the deeply sampled blood TCRbeta repertoires that made up the dataset. The repertoires were released in a freely available public database intended as a resource for research on the immune response to SARS-CoV-2. The samples were drawn from two sources: the first 160 participants of the ongoing ImmuneRACE study, and 950 to 1,500 subjects contributed by 6 global collaborators. Nearly every sample came with metadata listing a de-identified subject ID, COVID-19 status, age in years and sex. Where available, HLA class I and class II types were obtained from metadata supplied by the sample provider rather than from assay-based typing.

TCRbeta CDR3 regions were amplified from genomic DNA by means of the immunoSEQ Assay, a bias-controlled multiplex PCR. From the authors' description of their analysis: The number of nucleated cells in each sample was estimated by amplification of reference gene primers within the assay. To quantify the absolute abundance of each unique TCRbeta CDR3 rearrangement, sequence reads were collapsed and filtered. For each sample, productive Simpson clonality was calculated as the square root of Simpson's diversity index across productive rearrangements. What TCRdb holds here is the immuneACCESS table cut down to in-frame rearrangements. Part of the clones is not present; checked against another copy, under half of the missing clones reflect an unresolved V gene, and the others are unexplained. V, J and clone size are those of that table, while D and trimming were read from the DNA. The sample data list approximately 100,000 clones, and about nine tenths of these were observed just once. The top ten constitute 0.85% to 1% of the sample.

This clone was seen a single time. Its binding antigen is unknown. There are no base qualities to consult, and no much larger clone falls within one base. The study at large found these results: How much clinical and demographic metadata was included differed by source and by participant, and the metadata was provided uncurated.

Each collaborating institution followed its own protocols to collect whole blood in K2EDTA tubes. For TCRbeta analysis, collaborators shipped samples as frozen whole blood, isolated PBMCs, or DNA extracted from either of those sample types. The CDR3 has 12 amino acids, counting the end cysteine and phenylalanine. Just CDR3 DNA is preserved here, 36 bases in frame from base 1. Ends trimmed: V by 6 bases, J by 6 bases; bases unmatched to a gene: 3. The germline V gene gives CDR1 as KGHSH and CDR2 as LQKENI. This receptor was taken from a man between 60 and 75 years old with acute or convalescent COVID-19. The chain couples TRBV18 to TRBJ2-7, with TRBD1 matching 9 junction bases. Sequenced input: peripheral blood. This receptor carries the CDR3 CASSRDRAEQYF. The DNA reads TGTGCCAGCTCTCGGGACAGGGCCGAGCAGTACTTC.